Each of the 19 T cell receptor beta chains below was sequenced from the same sample in a study of T cell repertoires in cytomegalovirus infection. These receptors lack a known antigen. TCRdb reanalysed the reads using MiXCR and keeps one entry per CDR3 protein. The data hold about 830,000 distinct CDR3 sequences, with about 30% observed a single time. The sample in question was cultured CD8+ T cells from PBMCs, obtained from culture after CMV antigen stimulation. These TCRs come from a human donor in good health (CMV status not recorded). Some clones in this sample may be carry-over from other donors' samples.

This clonotype was seen ten or more times. The genes are TRBV7-9 and TRBJ2-3; 9 nucleotides align to TRBD2. The CDR3 extends over 16 amino acids. With V trimmed by 6 bases and J by 4 bases, 11 bases remained unmatched. Germline CDR1 reads SEHNR; CDR2 reads FQNEAQ (reference sequence). DNA for the CDR3: TGTGCCAGCAGAATGTGGGGCGGGGGGGCCCCAGATACGCAGTATTTT. As protein: CASRMWGGGAPDTQYF.

In this sample, this clonotype turned up a few times. This sequence joins TRBV19 and TRBJ1-5; D is ambiguous. Germline V CDR1 and CDR2: LNHDA, SQIVND (reference sequence). This CDR3 is built from 14 residues. V lost 4 bases and J lost 0, with 7 bases in between. The CDR3 reads CASSNTDSNQPQHF. For the CDR3, the DNA is TGTGCCAGTAGTAATACAGATAGCAATCAGCCCCAGCATTTT.

The rearrangement uses TRBV9 and TRBJ1-1; D may be TRBD1 (6 bases). Germline assignment: CDR1 SGDLS and CDR2 YYNGEE. This CDR3 is built from 14 residues. Trimming removed 0 bases at V and 3 bases at J, with 9 bases between. The CDR3 DNA is TGTGCCAGCAGCGTAGAGGGGGTGGACACTGAAGCTTTCTTT. It codes for CASSVEGVDTEAFF.

Many counts were recorded for this clonotype. The rearrangement joins TRBV7-2 to TRBJ1-4; a possible D gene is TRBD1 (5 bases). The V end lost 1 base, the J end lost 5 bases, and 11 bases lay between the germline ends. Germline V lookup: CDR1 SGHTA, CDR2 FQGNSA. The CDR3 totals 15 residues. CDR3 sequence reads: CASSLGVRENEKLFF. In DNA form, the CDR3 reads TGTGCCAGCAGCTTAGGGGTCAGGGAGAATGAAAAACTGTTTTTT. The full variable domain, completed using reference TRBV7-2 and TRBJ1-4, is GAGVSQSPSNKVTEKGKDVELRCDPISGHTALYWYRQSLGQGLEFLIYFQGNSAPDKSGLPSDRFSAERTGGSVSTLTIQRTQQEDSAVYLCASSLGVRENEKLFFGSGTQLSVL.

The rearrangement links TRBV6-1 to TRBJ2-2; perhaps TRBD2 as D (6 bases). The CDR3 contains 15 residues. With 8 bases removed from V and 2 bases from J, the gap between germline ends came to 15 bases. CDR1 and CDR2 (germline): MNHNS, SASEGT. CDR3 residues: CASEAGRSNTGELFF. CDR3 coding DNA: TGTGCCAGCGAAGCCGGGAGATCAAACACCGGGGAGCTGTTTTTT.

The sample holds many counts of this clonotype. The V and J genes are TRBV7-9 and TRBJ2-1; 7 nucleotides agree with TRBD2. Losses at the gene ends were 5 bases for V and 7 bases for J; bases not matched to a gene: 14. The CDR3 has 16 residues. Looked up from germline, CDR1 is SEHNR and CDR2 is FQNEAQ (reference sequence). The CDR3 loop is CASSPQRGSPGNEQFF. CDR3 nucleotide sequence: TGTGCCAGCAGCCCGCAGCGGGGTTCTCCTGGGAATGAGCAGTTCTTC.

V and J are TRBV5-5 and TRBJ2-7; D possibly corresponds to TRBD1 (5 bases). This CDR3 contains 13 residues. V was shortened by 4 bases and J by 1 base, with 9 bases between the two germline ends. CDR1 is SGHKS, CDR2 YYEKEE, per germline (reference sequence). The CDR3 DNA sequence: TGTGCCAGCAGCGAATACAGGTCCTACGAGCAGTACGTC. It is translated as CASSEYRSYEQYV.

The chain combines TRBV7-3 with TRBJ2-3; TRBD2 might be the D (7 bases). V was pared by 6 bases and J by 2 bases, with 15 bases between. Germline values: CDR1 SGHTA, CDR2 FQGTGA. The CDR3 is 15 residues long. CDR3 protein: CASSNGGPPTDTQYF. The CDR3, as DNA: TGTGCCAGCAGTAACGGGGGGCCTCCCACAGATACGCAGTATTTT.

This clonotype came up a few times. This chain links TRBV6-5 with TRBJ2-7; 7 bases match TRBD1. The germline V gene encodes CDR1 MNHEY and CDR2 SVGAGI. The V and J ends lost 4 bases and 6 bases, in that order; junction bases with no gene match: 9. The CDR3 is 14 amino acids. CDR3 region: CASSLGQHSLEQYF. The CDR3 DNA follows: TGTGCCAGCAGTTTGGGACAGCATTCCCTCGAGCAGTACTTC.

This clonotype appeared a few times. The chain couples TRBV7-2 to TRBJ2-1; D gene uncertain. V was cut by 5 bases and J by 7 bases, with 12 bases left in between. This CDR3 contains 13 residues. Germline values: CDR1 SGHTA, CDR2 FQGNSA. CDR3 in amino acids: CASSPPGENEQFF. CDR3 in DNA: TGTGCCAGCAGCCCTCCTGGTGAGAATGAGCAGTTCTTC.

The rearrangement joins TRBV7-9 to TRBJ2-1; either TRBD1 or TRBD2 may supply D (6 bases each). Looked up from germline, CDR1 is SEHNR and CDR2 is FQNEAQ (reference sequence). The V gene lost 3 bases and the J gene lost 4 bases, with 13 bases spanning the gap. The CDR3 runs 15 residues. The CDR3 nucleotides read TGTGCCAGCAGCTTTAAGAAGGGGGGATACAATGAGCAGTTCTTC. Protein sequence: CASSFKKGGYNEQFF.

This chain connects TRBV27 to TRBJ1-1, with 7 bases aligning to TRBD1. The CDR3 consists of 13 residues. The ends lost 5 bases at V and 7 bases at J; junction bases unmatched: 7. Germline V lookup: CDR1 MNHEY, CDR2 SMNVEV (reference sequence). The CDR3 protein is CASSPGGQGEAFF. The CDR3 DNA is TGTGCCAGCAGTCCAGGGGGGCAGGGTGAAGCTTTCTTT.

This clonotype was seen a single time. A much larger clone is a single base away; this may be a read error. This CDR3 fails to terminate in the conserved phenylalanine or tryptophan, so it likely reflects a read error. The J gene is TRBJ2-3, the V gene TRBV27, with TRBD2 matching 8 bases. CDR1 is MNHEY, CDR2 SMNVEV, per germline (reference sequence). The CDR3 loop spans 16 amino acids. The V and J ends lost 6 bases and 0 bases, in that order; junction bases with no gene match: 8. The CDR3 is CASSHKTSASTDTQYS. DNA for the CDR3: TGTGCCAGCAGCCACAAGACTAGCGCGAGCACAGATACGCAGTATTCT.

This chain uses TRBV6-6 with TRBJ1-1, with a possible D match to TRBD1 (5 bases). CDR3 size: 15 residues. With 0 bases removed from V and 1 base from J, the gap between germline ends came to 9 bases. The germline V gene encodes CDR1 MNHNY and CDR2 SVGAGI (reference sequence). The DNA of the CDR3 is TGTGCCAGCAGTTACTCTGGGACGGAGAACACTGAAGCTTTCTTT. Translation: CASSYSGTENTEAFF.

This clonotype has just a few counts. A read error may explain this, as a much larger clone is one base away. The V call is TRBV7-6, the J call TRBJ1-6; unclear D gene. The CDR3 is made up of 17 amino acids. CDR1 and CDR2 (germline): SGHVS, FNYEAQ. V gave up 6 bases and J gave up 0 bases, with 15 bases separating them. The CDR3 nucleotides are TGTGCCAGCAGGCGAACGATGGTGAGCTCCTATAATTCACCCCTCCACTTT. Translated: CASRRTMVSSYNSPLHF.

The chain employs TRBV28 and TRBJ2-3, with TRBD2 matching over 9 bases. J was trimmed by 2 bases and V by 3 bases; bases with no gene match: 15. The CDR3 spans 19 residues. CDR1 and CDR2 (germline): MDHEN, SYDVKM. The DNA of the CDR3 is TGTGCCAGCAGTTTTCCTAGCGGGGCCCACGTAAGATCCACAGATACGCAGTATTTT. Residues: CASSFPSGAHVRSTDTQYF. The full variable domain, its missing parts supplied by reference TRBV28 and TRBJ2-3, is DVKVTQSSRYLVKRTGEKVFLECVQDMDHENMFWYRQDPGLGLRLIYFSYDVKMKEKGDIPEGYSVSREKKERFSLILESASTNQTSMYLCASSFPSGAHVRSTDTQYFGPGTRLTVL.

In its sample, this clonotype was seen a few times. CDR3 region: CASSLWFQGVYNEQFF. CDR3 sequence (DNA): TGTGCCAGCAGTTTATGGTTTCAGGGGGTTTACAATGAGCAGTTCTTC. The gene calls are TRBV28 and TRBJ2-1, with 7 bases matching TRBD1. Germline CDR1 reads MDHEN; CDR2 reads SYDVKM. This CDR3 contains 16 residues. After removal of 0 bases from V and 4 bases from J, the junction contained 6 bases not matched to a gene.

This sequence joins TRBV24-1 and TRBJ2-1; TRBD1 matches 12 bases. The V gene's germline CDR1 is KGHDR and CDR2 SFDVKD. Trimming removed 6 bases from V and 6 bases from J; junction bases left unmatched: 2. There are 14 residues in the CDR3. The CDR3 reads CATSMGQGANEQFF. CDR3 in DNA: TGTGCCACCAGTATGGGACAGGGGGCCAATGAGCAGTTCTTC.

In its sample, this clonotype was seen many times. This chain links TRBV6-2 or TRBV6-3 with TRBJ1-4; D is ambiguous. The V and J ends lost 4 bases and 6 bases respectively, with 6 bases between them. From germline, CDR1 is MNHEY and CDR2 SVGEGT. The CDR3 is 12 residues long. The CDR3 region is CASSSPDEKLFF. The CDR3 nucleotides read TGTGCCAGCAGTTCGCCGGATGAAAAACTGTTTTTT.